These T cell receptor beta chains were read from a single sample in a study of CD4 T cells in relation to SARS-CoV-2 and coronaviruses. Assay used: immunoSEQ multiplex PCR; TCRdb lists only in-frame clones, some missing. The sample contains around 35,000 clones, 70% to 90% of which appear only once. Specimen: memory CD4+ T cells from PBMCs. The receptors stem from an adult with COVID-19. Each CDR3 is given with its conserved first and last residue. The order of the fields is J gene, clone size, V gene, D gene, CDR3 DNA, CDR3 protein. D genes are given only for firm matches. Rows give clone size only sometimes, using once, few, many, or a class for an expanded clone.

J gene: TRBJ2-7; clone size: -; V gene: TRBV12-1; D gene: -; CDR3 DNA: TGTGCCAGCAGCCAAGATTCCGGGACACGACCCTACGAGCAGTACTTC; CDR3 protein: CASSQDSGTRPYEQYF
J gene: TRBJ1-3; clone size: -; V gene: TRBV5-1; D gene: -; CDR3 DNA: TGCGCCAGCAGCCCTCACCCGGGGGGGTCTGGAAACACCATATATTTT; CDR3 protein: CASSPHPGGSGNTIYF
J gene: TRBJ2-1; clone size: -; V gene: TRBV11-2; D gene: -; CDR3 DNA: TGTGCCAGCAGCGACGCCCGGTACAATGAGCAGTTCTTC; CDR3 protein: CASSDARYNEQFF
J gene: TRBJ2-2; clone size: -; V gene: TRBV5-1; D gene: -; CDR3 DNA: TGCGCCAGCAGCTTGGACAGTCGGAACACCGGGGAGCTGTTTTTT; CDR3 protein: CASSLDSRNTGELFF
J gene: TRBJ2-7; clone size: few; V gene: TRBV4-2; D gene: TRBD1; CDR3 DNA: TGTGCCAGCAGCACCCGGGACAGGGGCCCCTACGAGCAGTACTTC; CDR3 protein: CASSTRDRGPYEQYF
J gene: TRBJ2-3; clone size: -; V gene: TRBV5-1; D gene: -; CDR3 DNA: TGCGCCAGCAGCATCAATGCGGCGCTCGACACAGATACGCAGTATTTT; CDR3 protein: CASSINAALDTDTQYF
J gene: TRBJ2-2; clone size: once; V gene: TRBV28; D gene: TRBD2; CDR3 DNA: TGTGCCACCCGAGGGACTAGCACCGGGGAGCTGTTTTTT; CDR3 protein: CATRGTSTGELFF
J gene: TRBJ2-2; clone size: few; V gene: TRBV7-6; D gene: TRBD2; CDR3 DNA: TGTGCCAGCAGCTCAACTAGCGGTTTGAACACCGGGGAGCTGTTTTTT; CDR3 protein: CASSSTSGLNTGELFF
J gene: TRBJ1-1; clone size: -; V gene: TRBV6-5; D gene: -; CDR3 DNA: TGTGCCAGCAGTTACTCTGGGACAATTGAAGCTTTCTTT; CDR3 protein: CASSYSGTIEAFF
J gene: TRBJ2-7; clone size: -; V gene: TRBV19; D gene: -; CDR3 DNA: TGTGCCAGTAGCCTCTGGGGGCAAAACTACGAGCAGTACTTC; CDR3 protein: CASSLWGQNYEQYF
J gene: TRBJ2-1; clone size: once; V gene: TRBV7-9; D gene: TRBD2; CDR3 DNA: TGTGCCAGCAGCCGGGAGGGACTAGCGGGAGGCTACAATGAGCAGTTCTTC; CDR3 protein: CASSREGLAGGYNEQFF
J gene: TRBJ2-2; clone size: -; V gene: TRBV5-1; D gene: TRBD2; CDR3 DNA: TGCGCCAGCAGATGGCTAGCGGACACCGGGGAGCTGTTTTTT; CDR3 protein: CASRWLADTGELFF
J gene: TRBJ2-1; clone size: -; V gene: TRBV19; D gene: -; CDR3 DNA: TGTGCCACTACAATGGGGGCCCCGGGGTACAATGAGCAGTTCTTC; CDR3 protein: CATTMGAPGYNEQFF
J gene: TRBJ2-3; clone size: -; V gene: TRBV18; D gene: TRBD1; CDR3 DNA: TGTGCCAGCTCACCGACTCCCCCGGGACAGGGAACAGATACGCAGTATTTT; CDR3 protein: CASSPTPPGQGTDTQYF
J gene: TRBJ2-2; clone size: -; V gene: TRBV2; D gene: -; CDR3 DNA: TGTGCCAGCAGTTGGGACCCCGGGGAGCTGTTTTTT; CDR3 protein: CASSWDPGELFF
J gene: TRBJ2-1; clone size: -; V gene: TRBV5-4; D gene: TRBD2; CDR3 DNA: TGTGCCAGCAGCTCGACTAGCGCCAGCTCCTACAATGAGCAGTTCTTC; CDR3 protein: CASSSTSASSYNEQFF
J gene: TRBJ1-6; clone size: -; V gene: TRBV5-6; D gene: TRBD1; CDR3 DNA: TGTGCCAGCAGCGATTCACGACAGGGTAATTGGAATTCACCCCTCCACTTT; CDR3 protein: CASSDSRQGNWNSPLHF
J gene: TRBJ2-2; clone size: -; V gene: TRBV7-8; D gene: -; CDR3 DNA: TGTGCCAGCAGCTTATTATATGGGAACACCGGGGAGCTGTTTTTT; CDR3 protein: CASSLLYGNTGELFF
J gene: TRBJ2-7; clone size: -; V gene: TRBV2; D gene: -; CDR3 DNA: TGTGCCAGCAGAGGACAGGGAGGGGAGCAGTACTTC; CDR3 protein: CASRGQGGEQYF
J gene: TRBJ2-6; clone size: -; V gene: TRBV29-1; D gene: -; CDR3 DNA: TGCAGCGTCTACTCTGGGGCCAACGTCCTGACTTTC; CDR3 protein: CSVYSGANVLTF
J gene: TRBJ1-5; clone size: once; V gene: TRBV6-5; D gene: -; CDR3 DNA: TGTGCCAGCAGTACCCACAATCAGCCCCAGCATTTT; CDR3 protein: CASSTHNQPQHF
J gene: TRBJ2-3; clone size: -; V gene: TRBV5-8; D gene: -; CDR3 DNA: TGTGCCAGCAGCTTGGCCAGGACAGCTAGCACAGATACGCAGTATTTT; CDR3 protein: CASSLARTASTDTQYF
J gene: TRBJ2-7; clone size: -; V gene: TRBV20-1; D gene: TRBD1; CDR3 DNA: TGCAGTGCGAGTGGACAGGGTGGAGAGCAGTACTTC; CDR3 protein: CSASGQGGEQYF
J gene: TRBJ1-5; clone size: -; V gene: TRBV5-5; D gene: -; CDR3 DNA: TGTGCCAGCAGCTTGACAGACAATCAGCCCCAGCATTTT; CDR3 protein: CASSLTDNQPQHF
J gene: TRBJ1-4; clone size: -; V gene: TRBV7-2; D gene: -; CDR3 DNA: TGTGCCAGCAGCTTAACGAGTGTGGGCCCTAATGAAAAACTGTTTTTT; CDR3 protein: CASSLTSVGPNEKLFF
J gene: TRBJ2-5; clone size: -; V gene: TRBV25-1; D gene: -; CDR3 DNA: TGTGCCAGCAGTGAACCCTGGGGGCGGAAAAACCAAGAGACCCAGTACTTC; CDR3 protein: CASSEPWGRKNQETQYF
J gene: TRBJ1-2; clone size: -; V gene: TRBV30; D gene: TRBD1; CDR3 DNA: TGTGCCTGGAGTAAATCTCGGACAGGGAAACCTAACTATGGCTACACCTTC; CDR3 protein: CAWSKSRTGKPNYGYTF
J gene: TRBJ2-7; clone size: -; V gene: TRBV21-1; D gene: -; CDR3 DNA: TGTGCCAGTATTCACGAGCAGTACTTC; CDR3 protein: CASIHEQYF
J gene: TRBJ1-1; clone size: -; V gene: TRBV18; D gene: -; CDR3 DNA: TGTGCCAGCTCGCGGGGGGGCACTGAAGCTTTCTTT; CDR3 protein: CASSRGGTEAFF
J gene: TRBJ2-6; clone size: -; V gene: TRBV5-1; D gene: -; CDR3 DNA: TGCGCCAGCAGCCCGGATGCTGGGGCCAACGTCCTGACTTTC; CDR3 protein: CASSPDAGANVLTF
J gene: TRBJ1-2; clone size: -; V gene: TRBV9; D gene: TRBD1; CDR3 DNA: TGTGCCAGCAGCGCAGGGGGGGACTATGGCTACACCTTC; CDR3 protein: CASSAGGDYGYTF
J gene: TRBJ2-2; clone size: -; V gene: TRBV27; D gene: -; CDR3 DNA: TGTGCCAGCAGTCGACGGGTCCAGGGGTCGGGGACCGGGGAGCTGTTTTTT; CDR3 protein: CASSRRVQGSGTGELFF
J gene: TRBJ2-5; clone size: once; V gene: TRBV10-3; D gene: TRBD2; CDR3 DNA: TGTGCCATCAGTGCTCCGAGGGGCGGGAGGACCCAAGGGACCCAGTACTTC; CDR3 protein: CAISAPRGGRTQGTQYF
J gene: TRBJ2-1; clone size: once; V gene: TRBV7-3; D gene: TRBD1; CDR3 DNA: TGTGCCAGCAGCCTGACAGGGTATGAGCAGTTCTTC; CDR3 protein: CASSLTGYEQFF
J gene: TRBJ1-2; clone size: -; V gene: TRBV28; D gene: -; CDR3 DNA: TGTGCCAGCAGTTTATCGGCCGATGGCTACACCTTC; CDR3 protein: CASSLSADGYTF
J gene: TRBJ2-7; clone size: -; V gene: TRBV29-1; D gene: -; CDR3 DNA: TGCAGCGTTGTATGGGGGGCATCCTTCTCCGAGCAGTACTTC; CDR3 protein: CSVVWGASFSEQYF
J gene: TRBJ1-5; clone size: -; V gene: TRBV19; D gene: -; CDR3 DNA: TGTGCCAGTAGTATAGGTGCAGGGACCAATCAGCCCCAGCATTTT; CDR3 protein: CASSIGAGTNQPQHF
J gene: TRBJ2-5; clone size: -; V gene: TRBV5-4; D gene: TRBD2; CDR3 DNA: TGTGCCAGCAGCCCGACTAGCGGTAAAGAGACCCAGTACTTC; CDR3 protein: CASSPTSGKETQYF
J gene: TRBJ1-1; clone size: -; V gene: TRBV3-1/TRBV3-2; D gene: -; CDR3 DNA: TGTGCCAGCAGCCAAGATCGGAGGACTGAAGCTTTCTTT; CDR3 protein: CASSQDRRTEAFF
J gene: TRBJ2-7; clone size: few; V gene: TRBV4-2; D gene: TRBD1; CDR3 DNA: TGTGCCAGCAGCCAAGGGTCAAAATACAGGGGCTTCACCTACGAGCAGTACTTC; CDR3 protein: CASSQGSKYRGFTYEQYF
J gene: TRBJ1-5; clone size: -; V gene: TRBV7-3; D gene: -; CDR3 DNA: TGTGCCAGCAGCTTAACAGGCAATCAGCCCCAGCATTTT; CDR3 protein: CASSLTGNQPQHF
J gene: TRBJ1-6; clone size: -; V gene: TRBV6-5; D gene: TRBD1; CDR3 DNA: TGTGCCAGCAGTTACGACACAGGGGTTAATTCACCCCTCCACTTT; CDR3 protein: CASSYDTGVNSPLHF
J gene: TRBJ2-5; clone size: -; V gene: TRBV28; D gene: TRBD1; CDR3 DNA: TGTGCCAGCAAGGTTATCCCGGGACAGGGTCGAGAGACCCAGTACTTC; CDR3 protein: CASKVIPGQGRETQYF
J gene: TRBJ2-5; clone size: -; V gene: TRBV5-1; D gene: -; CDR3 DNA: TGCGCCAGCAGCTTAGACACCCCCCAAGAGACCCAGTACTTC; CDR3 protein: CASSLDTPQETQYF
J gene: TRBJ2-7; clone size: -; V gene: TRBV10-3; D gene: -; CDR3 DNA: TGTGCCATCAGGGAGGAGAGCTCCTACGAGCAGTACTTC; CDR3 protein: CAIREESSYEQYF
J gene: TRBJ2-3; clone size: -; V gene: TRBV14; D gene: -; CDR3 DNA: TGTGCCAGCAGCCACGATCGTACGCAGTATTTT; CDR3 protein: CASSHDRTQYF
J gene: TRBJ1-2; clone size: once; V gene: TRBV11-2; D gene: TRBD1; CDR3 DNA: TGTGCCAGCAGCCCGGGGACAGGGGGCTACTATGGCTACACCTTC; CDR3 protein: CASSPGTGGYYGYTF
J gene: TRBJ2-5; clone size: once; V gene: TRBV18; D gene: TRBD2; CDR3 DNA: TGTGCCAGCTCAAAGGGACTAGCGGTTAATCAAGAGACCCAGTACTTC; CDR3 protein: CASSKGLAVNQETQYF
J gene: TRBJ1-5; clone size: few; V gene: TRBV3-1/TRBV3-2; D gene: -; CDR3 DNA: TGTGCCAGCAGCCAAGATGTATGGGATCAGCCCCAGCATTTT; CDR3 protein: CASSQDVWDQPQHF
J gene: TRBJ2-3; clone size: -; V gene: TRBV9; D gene: -; CDR3 DNA: TGTGCCAGCAGCGTAAGACAGAAAAGCACAGATACGCAGTATTTT; CDR3 protein: CASSVRQKSTDTQYF
J gene: TRBJ2-7; clone size: -; V gene: TRBV19; D gene: -; CDR3 DNA: TGTGCCAGTAGTATAAGTTCTGGTCCCTCCTACGAGCAGTACTTC; CDR3 protein: CASSISSGPSYEQYF
J gene: TRBJ2-5; clone size: -; V gene: TRBV5-4; D gene: TRBD2; CDR3 DNA: TGTGCCAGCAGCTTGAACCGTTGGCGGGAGGAGGGGACCCAGTACTTC; CDR3 protein: CASSLNRWREEGTQYF
J gene: TRBJ2-1; clone size: -; V gene: TRBV2; D gene: -; CDR3 DNA: TGTGCCAGCAGTTATATAACAGGGCGGGATGAGCAGTTCTTC; CDR3 protein: CASSYITGRDEQFF
J gene: TRBJ2-7; clone size: -; V gene: TRBV19; D gene: -; CDR3 DNA: TGTGCCAGTAGTATCAGCAGTACAGGTACCTACGAGCAGTACTTC; CDR3 protein: CASSISSTGTYEQYF
J gene: TRBJ2-1; clone size: -; V gene: TRBV9; D gene: TRBD2; CDR3 DNA: TGTGCCAGCAGCGTCGGGGGACTAGCGGGACGGAGCTCCTACAATGAGCAGTTCTTC; CDR3 protein: CASSVGGLAGRSSYNEQFF
J gene: TRBJ2-3; clone size: -; V gene: TRBV2; D gene: -; CDR3 DNA: TGTGCCAGCAGGGGATCCGTCTACACAGATACGCAGTATTTT; CDR3 protein: CASRGSVYTDTQYF
J gene: TRBJ1-2; clone size: -; V gene: TRBV25-1; D gene: -; CDR3 DNA: TGTGCCAGCAGTGGGACGGGGTGGTCCGGCTACACCTTC; CDR3 protein: CASSGTGWSGYTF
J gene: TRBJ1-2; clone size: -; V gene: TRBV12-3/TRBV12-4; D gene: -; CDR3 DNA: TGTGCCAGCAGCCCCGGACGGTTATATGGCTACACCTTC; CDR3 protein: CASSPGRLYGYTF